A single count supports the clone carrying this T cell receptor (beta chain). The entry originates in a study of cytomegalovirus exposure and HLA in healthy donors. V shed 0 bases and J 8 bases; nucleotides not matched to a gene: 9. Per germline, CDR1 GTSNPN and CDR2 SVGIG (reference sequence). This CDR3 is 14 amino acids long. Primers included in the PCR were 60 Vbeta and 13 Jbeta primers. The assay was immunoSEQ multiplex PCR, and TCRdb's table has in-frame clones only and misses some. The profile covers tens of thousands of clones, with 72% appearing a single time and 11% taken by the ten largest. The receptor comes from a woman aged 40 to 49 in good health and CMV-seropositive. The chain couples TRBV30 to TRBJ1-2; TRBD1 aligns across 7 bases. Sequences were obtained from PBMCs. The CDR3: CAWSVLDRVSGYTF. CDR3 coding DNA: TGTGCCTGGAGTGTACTCGACAGGGTGAGCGGCTACACCTTC. Full variable domain (rest looked up from reference TRBV30 and TRBJ1-2): SQTIHQWPATLVQPVGSPLSLECTVEGTSNPNLYWYRQAAGRGLQLLFYSVGIGQISSEVPQNLSASRPQDRQFILSSKKLLLSDSGFYLCAWSVLDRVSGYTFGSGTRLTVV.